These 25 T cell receptor beta chains came from one sample sequenced in a study of post-analysis software for immune sequencing data. Every TCR beta cDNA library bore unique molecular identifiers. Via MiXCR, TCRdb re-called the PCR reads, giving one row per CDR3 protein. This sample carries about 160,000 distinct CDR3 sequences, around 34% of them seen once, and the ten largest clones take 25% to 35%. The sample consisted of blood, taken after autologous hematopoietic stem cell transplantation. Receptor source: a girl aged 5 to 17 with multiple sclerosis.

V is TRBV20-1 and J is TRBJ2-3; weak D call: TRBD2 (5 bases). Germline CDR1 reads DFQATT; CDR2 reads SNEGSKA (reference sequence). The V end lost 4 bases, the J end lost 0 bases, and 11 bases lay between the germline ends. The CDR3 covers 14 residues. For the CDR3, the DNA is TGCAGTGCTACTCGAGCGGCGAGCACAGATACGCAGTATTTT. Translated, it gives CSATRAASTDTQYF.

This clonotype has only a few counts. The chain has TRBV10-3 and TRBJ2-5, with 16 positions matching TRBD2. The J segment lost 5 bases and the V segment lost 2 bases, leaving 8 bases of the junction unmatched. Germline assignment: CDR1 ENHRY and CDR2 SYGVKD. The CDR3 is 18 residues long. CDR3 DNA sequence: TGTGCCATCAGTGAGACCGGGACTAGCGGGAGGGCCGGTGAGACCCAGTACTTC. As protein: CAISETGTSGRAGETQYF.

The rearrangement uses TRBV5-1 and TRBJ1-1, with D maybe TRBD1 (5 bases). The V end lost 0 bases, the J end lost 4 bases, and 16 bases lay between the germline ends. The germline gives CDR1 SGHRS, CDR2 YFSETQ. The CDR3 has 16 residues. In DNA form, the CDR3 reads TGCGCCAGCAGCTTGGAGGGTGGGGCGCCGGGCACTGAAGCTTTCTTT. Protein product: CASSLEGGAPGTEAFF.

This clonotype was counted only a few times. CDR3 loop: CASSLTGGDQPQHF. The CDR3 DNA reads as TGTGCCAGCAGTTTAACCGGGGGGGATCAGCCCCAGCATTTT. The chain uses TRBV12-3 or TRBV12-4 and TRBJ1-5; TRBD1 might be the D (5 bases). The V end lost 2 bases, the J end lost 5 bases, and 10 bases lay between the germline ends. This CDR3 is 14 amino acids long.

This clonotype was seen just once. The rearrangement links TRBV3-1 to TRBJ1-2, with TRBD1 matching over 10 bases. Germline V gene lookup returns CDR1 LGHDT and CDR2 YNNKEL (reference sequence). V trimming: 1 base; J trimming: 7 bases; junction bases outside the gene matches: 6. The CDR3 has 15 amino acids. CDR3 protein: CASSQGQGAMGGYTF. The CDR3 DNA reads as TGTGCCAGCAGCCAAGGACAGGGGGCAATGGGTGGCTACACCTTC.

This clonotype was seen only a few times. The V and J genes are TRBV12-3 or TRBV12-4 and TRBJ2-1; 10 bases are a match to TRBD2. Trimming at V came to 2 bases and at J to 5 bases, leaving 3 bases not matched to a gene. There are 15 residues in the CDR3. CDR3 protein: CASSLSLAGDNEQFF. The CDR3 nucleotides are TGTGCCAGCAGTTTAAGTCTAGCGGGAGACAATGAGCAGTTCTTC.

This rearrangement joins TRBV27 to TRBJ2-4; D is possibly TRBD1 (5 bases). The J call may be faulty, since TRBJ2-7 better matches the DNA end. This CDR3 is 13 amino acids long. Germline V gene sequence: CDR1 MNHEY, CDR2 SMNVEV (reference sequence). CDR3 nucleotides: TGTGCCAGCAGGCCCCAGGGATCCTACGAGCAGTACTTC. It encodes CASRPQGSYEQYF.

This clonotype was counted a few times. The chain combines TRBV25-1 with TRBJ1-2, with D hard to call. The CDR3 has 13 residues. With 0 bases removed from V and 6 bases from J, the gap between germline ends came to 8 bases. Germline V CDR1 and CDR2: MGHDK, SYGVNS. The CDR3 loop is CASSEYSNHGYTF. The CDR3 coding sequence is TGTGCCAGCAGTGAATACTCGAACCATGGCTACACCTTC.

Ten or more counts support this clonotype. The J gene is TRBJ2-6, the V gene TRBV4-2; a possible D gene is TRBD1 (6 bases). The CDR3 spans 18 residues. Trimming removed 1 base at V and 0 bases at J, with 13 bases between. Germline V lookup: CDR1 LGHNA, CDR2 YNFKEQ. The CDR3 loop reads CASSQGQGLFSGANVLTF. CDR3 nucleotide sequence: TGTGCCAGCAGCCAAGGGCAGGGGCTCTTCTCTGGGGCCAACGTCCTGACTTTC.

Here the CDR3 reads CASRWTGDTGELFF. The CDR3 DNA reads TGTGCCAGCCGGTGGACAGGGGACACCGGGGAGCTGTTTTTT. The chain is built from TRBV12-3 or TRBV12-4 and TRBJ2-2, with TRBD1 matching 9 bases. CDR3 size: 14 residues. Trimming removed 8 bases from V and 3 bases from J; junction bases left unmatched: 4.

The chain uses TRBV5-5 and TRBJ1-1, with TRBD1 as a possible D gene (5 bases). V was cut by 2 bases and J by 4 bases, with 9 bases left in between. CDR1 and CDR2 (germline): SGHKS, YYEKEE (reference sequence). The CDR3 loop spans 13 amino acids. The CDR3 sequence: CASSFRDSTEAFF. For the CDR3, the DNA is TGTGCCAGCAGCTTTCGAGACAGCACTGAAGCTTTCTTT.

This clonotype was detected many times. The chain is built from TRBV5-1 and TRBJ2-1; D call uncertain. Between the trimmed V and J ends, which lost 0 bases and 2 bases, there was a span of 9 bases. There are 15 residues in the CDR3. In germline, CDR1 is SGHRS, CDR2 YFSETQ. The CDR3 protein is CASSLEGSPYNEQFF. Here the CDR3 DNA reads TGCGCCAGCAGCTTGGAAGGCTCCCCCTACAATGAGCAGTTCTTC.

This clonotype came up a few times. The CDR3: CSARRGLGPTYNSPLHF. As DNA, the CDR3 is TGCAGTGCTAGGAGGGGGTTAGGACCCACCTATAATTCACCCCTCCACTTT. The chain carries TRBV20-1 and TRBJ1-6; possibly TRBD1 for D (6 bases). Trimming left V 3 bases short and J 2 bases short, with 17 bases between. CDR3 length: 17 residues. Looked up from germline, CDR1 is DFQATT and CDR2 is SNEGSKA (reference sequence).

The chain links TRBV6-5 to TRBJ1-1; tentative D call: TRBD1 (6 bases). Germline-derived CDR1 and CDR2 are MNHEY and SVGAGI. This CDR3 has 15 amino acids. V lost 6 bases to trimming and J lost 0 bases, with 14 bases between them. CDR3 sequence (DNA): TGTGCCAGCAGAATCAAGGGGGGTCTGAACACTGAAGCTTTCTTT. It is translated as CASRIKGGLNTEAFF.

This clonotype was found a few times. This chain links TRBV28 with TRBJ2-2, with 8 bases lining up with TRBD2. This CDR3 is 14 amino acids long. V lost 6 bases and J lost 1; bases outside the gene matches: 1. CDR1 and CDR2 (germline): MDHEN, SYDVKM. In nucleotides, the CDR3 is TGTGCCAGCAGAAGCGGGAGGAACACCGGGGAGCTGTTTTTT. This encodes CASRSGRNTGELFF.

The genes are TRBV29-1 and TRBJ2-7; the match to TRBD1 covers 9 bases. The CDR3 is 15 residues long. Germline V gene sequence: CDR1 SQVTM, CDR2 ANQGSEA. Trimming cost V 1 base and J 7 bases; bases outside gene matches: 11. The DNA for the CDR3 is TGCAGCGTTGAAGCGGGGGACAGGGATCGCAATGAGCAGTACTTC. Its translation is CSVEAGDRDRNEQYF.

This clonotype was counted between two and nine times. The V call is TRBV7-8, the J call TRBJ1-5, with unresolved D. There are 16 residues in the CDR3. From germline, CDR1 is SGHVS and CDR2 FQNEAQ. The V end was cut by 3 bases, the J end by 2 bases, with 14 bases between. The CDR3 loop reads CASSLAGRQGNQPQHF. The CDR3 DNA reads TGTGCCAGCAGCTTGGCGGGAAGGCAGGGCAATCAGCCCCAGCATTTT.

CDR3 sequence (DNA): TGTGCCAGCAGCTTCACCCACGCCCGGGGCTATGGCTACACCTTC. Translation gives CASSFTHARGYGYTF. The J gene is TRBJ1-2, the V gene TRBV11-2, with D unclear. Germline values: CDR1 SGHAT, CDR2 FQNNGV. Trimming stripped 3 bases from V and 4 bases from J, with 15 bases between. CDR3 size: 15 residues.

The chain recombines TRBV12-3 or TRBV12-4 with TRBJ2-3; 9 nucleotides agree with TRBD1. With 6 bases clipped from V and 4 bases from J, the junction kept 8 bases outside the gene matches. This CDR3 spans 15 amino acids. The CDR3 region is CASSPGTGNADTQYF. CDR3 in DNA: TGTGCCAGCAGCCCCGGGACAGGGAATGCAGATACGCAGTATTTT.

This clonotype was seen at least ten times. The J gene is TRBJ1-1, the V gene TRBV29-1; D not resolved. V dropped 8 bases and J dropped 1 base, with 17 bases sitting between them. The CDR3 sequence is 14 residues long. Germline values: CDR1 SQVTM, CDR2 ANQGSEA. CDR3 bases: TGCAGCTTCTCCAGGTCCCTCGGGAACACTGAAGCTTTCTTT. It specifies CSFSRSLGNTEAFF.

Turning to this clonotype: Relative to the germline gene, one junction end is altered; a read error may explain this. V usage is TRBV7-8 and J usage is TRBJ1-4, with D possibly TRBD1 on 6 matching bases. The germline CDR1 and CDR2 sequences are SGHVS and FQNEAQ. This CDR3 has 17 residues. CDR3: CASSLGDARGPNEKRFF. The DNA for the CDR3 is TGTGCCAGCAGCTTGGGGGACGCCAGGGGACCTAATGAAAAACGGTTTTTT.

The chain carries TRBV11-1 and TRBJ2-3; D might be TRBD2 (6 bases). The CDR3 runs 19 residues. V was cut by 3 bases and J by 2 bases, with 24 bases left in between. Germline V gene sequence: CDR1 SGHAT, CDR2 FQDESV (reference sequence). The CDR3 bases are TGTGCCAGCAGCTTTGCCACTCCGGGCCGGGGGAGAACCACAGATACGCAGTATTTT. It codes for CASSFATPGRGRTTDTQYF.

As to this clonotype: Possible read error: a much larger clone is one base away. The chain couples TRBV5-1 to TRBJ2-3; maybe TRBD2 (5 bases). CDR1 is SGHRS and CDR2 is YFSETQ in the germline V gene. The V and J ends lost 6 bases and 4 bases respectively, with 15 bases between them. This CDR3 contains 14 residues. CDR3 sequence (DNA): TGCGCCAGCATGCGGGCTAGCATACCAGATACGCAGTATTTT. It yields the protein CASMRASIPDTQYF.

This clonotype occurred a few times. The chain links TRBV20-1 to TRBJ2-5, with 7 positions matching TRBD2. This CDR3 region has 17 residues. Germline-derived CDR1 and CDR2 are DFQATT and SNEGSKA (reference sequence). V shed 2 bases and J 5 bases; nucleotides not matched to a gene: 17. The CDR3 DNA reads as TGCAGTGCTAGATCCGGAAGCGGGAACTTAATAGGGGAGACCCAGTACTTC. Its translation is CSARSGSGNLIGETQYF.

This clonotype came up a few times. The chain employs TRBV29-1 and TRBJ2-3, with TRBD2 matching over 12 bases. The V gene's germline CDR1 is SQVTM and CDR2 ANQGSEA. This CDR3 contains 14 residues. J gave up 6 bases and V 8 bases, and 9 bases lay outside the gene matches. DNA for the CDR3: TGCAGCTCCAGACTAGCGGGAGATTCTGATACGCAGTATTTT. It encodes CSSRLAGDSDTQYF.